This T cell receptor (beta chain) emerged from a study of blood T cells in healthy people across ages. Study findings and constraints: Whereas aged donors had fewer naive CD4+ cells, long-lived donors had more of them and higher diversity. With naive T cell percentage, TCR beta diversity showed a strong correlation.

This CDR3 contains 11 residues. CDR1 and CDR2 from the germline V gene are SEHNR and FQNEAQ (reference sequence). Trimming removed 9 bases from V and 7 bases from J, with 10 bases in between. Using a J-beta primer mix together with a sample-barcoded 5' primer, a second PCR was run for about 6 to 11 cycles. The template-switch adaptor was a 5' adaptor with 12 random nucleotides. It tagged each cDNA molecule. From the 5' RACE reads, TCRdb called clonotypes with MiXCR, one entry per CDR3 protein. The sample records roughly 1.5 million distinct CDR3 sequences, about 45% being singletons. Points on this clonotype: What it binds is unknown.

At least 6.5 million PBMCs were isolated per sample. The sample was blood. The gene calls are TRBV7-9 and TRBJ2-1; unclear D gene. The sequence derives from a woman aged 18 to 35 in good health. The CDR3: CASSSMNEQFF. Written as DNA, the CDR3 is TGTGCCAGTTCTTCTATGAATGAGCAGTTCTTC.